The T cell receptor (beta chain) described here comes from a study of vaccination effects on CD4 cells after COVID-19. The protocol was immunoSEQ multiplex PCR, while the TCRdb copy is restricted to in-frame clones and leaves out a portion. Of tens of thousands of clones in the sample, more than 65% were seen once. Ahead of sequencing, the ViraFEST assay grew antigen-specific CD4+ T cells using viral peptide pools. When 10 to 11 days of culture had elapsed, CD4+ T cells were isolated. Participants each got two BNT162b2 or mRNA-1273 vaccine doses. This clone has just one count. Antigen: not known. The V gene lost 3 bases and the J gene lost 5 bases, with 7 bases spanning the gap. The length of the CDR3 is 13 residues.

The V call is TRBV12-3 or TRBV12-4, the J call TRBJ2-2; D might be TRBD1 (5 bases). The TCR sequence derives from a human donor who received a COVID-19 vaccine. The sample in question was CD4+ T cells from PBMCs cultured with HCoV-229E spike peptides, obtained after COVID-19 vaccination. CDR3 in amino acids: CASSFPGTGELFF. The CDR3 nucleotides are TGTGCCAGCAGTTTCCCAGGGACCGGGGAGCTGTTTTTT.